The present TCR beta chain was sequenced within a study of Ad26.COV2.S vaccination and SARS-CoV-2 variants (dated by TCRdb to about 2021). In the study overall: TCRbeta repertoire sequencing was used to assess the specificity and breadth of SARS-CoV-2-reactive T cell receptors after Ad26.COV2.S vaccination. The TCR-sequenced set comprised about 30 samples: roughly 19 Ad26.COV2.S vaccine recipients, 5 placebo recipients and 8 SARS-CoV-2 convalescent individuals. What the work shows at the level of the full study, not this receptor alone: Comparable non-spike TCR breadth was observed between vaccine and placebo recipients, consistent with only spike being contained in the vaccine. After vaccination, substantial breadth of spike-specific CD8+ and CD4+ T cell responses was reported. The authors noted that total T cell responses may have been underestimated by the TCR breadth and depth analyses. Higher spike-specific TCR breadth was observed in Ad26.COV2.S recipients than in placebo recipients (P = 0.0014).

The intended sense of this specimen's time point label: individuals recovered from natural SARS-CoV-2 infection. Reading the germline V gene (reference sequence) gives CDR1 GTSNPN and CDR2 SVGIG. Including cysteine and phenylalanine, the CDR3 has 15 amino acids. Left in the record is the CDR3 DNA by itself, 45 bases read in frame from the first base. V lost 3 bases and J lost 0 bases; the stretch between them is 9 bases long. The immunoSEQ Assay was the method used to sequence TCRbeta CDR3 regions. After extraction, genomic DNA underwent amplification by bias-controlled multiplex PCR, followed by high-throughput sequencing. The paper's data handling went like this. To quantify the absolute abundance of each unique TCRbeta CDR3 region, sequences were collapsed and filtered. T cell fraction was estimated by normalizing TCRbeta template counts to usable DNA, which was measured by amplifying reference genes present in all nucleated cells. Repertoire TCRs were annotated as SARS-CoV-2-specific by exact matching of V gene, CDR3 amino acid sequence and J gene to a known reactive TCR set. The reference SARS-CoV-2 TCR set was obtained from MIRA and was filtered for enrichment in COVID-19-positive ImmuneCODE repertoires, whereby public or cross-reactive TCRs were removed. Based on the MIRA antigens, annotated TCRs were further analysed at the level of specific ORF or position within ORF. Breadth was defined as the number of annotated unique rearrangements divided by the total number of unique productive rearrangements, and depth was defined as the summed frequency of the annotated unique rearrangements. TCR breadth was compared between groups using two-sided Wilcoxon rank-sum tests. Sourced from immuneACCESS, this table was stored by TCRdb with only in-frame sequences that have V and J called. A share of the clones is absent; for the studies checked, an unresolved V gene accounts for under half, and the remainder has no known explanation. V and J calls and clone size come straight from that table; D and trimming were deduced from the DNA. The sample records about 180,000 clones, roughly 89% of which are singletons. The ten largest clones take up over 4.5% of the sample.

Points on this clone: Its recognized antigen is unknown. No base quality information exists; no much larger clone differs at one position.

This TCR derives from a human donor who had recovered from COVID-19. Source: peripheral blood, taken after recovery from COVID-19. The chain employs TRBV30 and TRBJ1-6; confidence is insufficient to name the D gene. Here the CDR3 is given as CAWRITGSYNSPLHF. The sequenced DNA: TGTGCCTGGAGAATTACGGGCTCCTATAATTCACCCCTCCACTTT.